Below, 29 T cell receptor beta chains from the same sample are listed, as sequenced in a study of OX40 agonist ivuxolimab in advanced cancers. Profiling relied on immunoSEQ multiplex PCR, and the TCRdb table lists in-frame clones only, not all of them. The sample has tens of thousands of clones; about 85% are singletons. The material was CD4+ or CD8+ T cells sorted from blood, obtained in a trial of the OX40 agonist ivuxolimab. The receptors were sampled from an adult with an advanced solid tumor such as melanoma, head and neck, liver or kidney cancer.

This clone was observed a single time. The chain uses TRBV5-6 and TRBJ2-3; the D is unclear. Germline V CDR1 and CDR2: SGHDT, YYEEEE. This CDR3 region has 14 residues. V gave up 2 bases and J gave up 2 bases, with 9 bases separating them. CDR3 in DNA: TGTGCCAGCAGCTTAACGGGTCCCACAGATACGCAGTATTTT. This encodes CASSLTGPTDTQYF. Full variable domain (outside the CDR3, taken from reference TRBV5-6 and TRBJ2-3): DAGVTQSPTHLIKTRGQQVTLRCSPKSGHDTVSWYQQALGQGPQFIFQYYEEEERQRGNFPDRFSGHQFPNYSSELNVNALLLGDSALYLCASSLTGPTDTQYFGPGTRLTVL.

V gene TRBV7-9 combines with J gene TRBJ1-1; 7 bases match TRBD1. Germline V gives CDR1 SEHNR, CDR2 FQNEAQ (reference sequence). With V trimmed by 5 bases and J by 4 bases, 10 bases remained unmatched. The CDR3 has 15 residues. In DNA form, the CDR3 reads TGTGCCAGCAGCCTTCTGGACAGGCGGGGCACTGAAGCTTTCTTT. Translating it yields CASSLLDRRGTEAFF.

The rearrangement joins TRBV4-2 to TRBJ1-2; 8 bases map to TRBD1. This CDR3 contains 15 residues. V lost 4 bases, J lost 4 bases, and 8 bases stayed unmatched. The germline gives CDR1 LGHNA, CDR2 YNFKEQ. This CDR3 reads CASSRSTGAGYGYTF. CDR3 DNA: TGTGCCAGCAGCCGTTCGACAGGGGCAGGCTATGGCTACACCTTC.

The chain carries TRBV7-2 and TRBJ2-3; 11 positions agree with TRBD2. J lost 6 bases, V lost 5 bases, and 4 bases had no gene match. In germline, CDR1 is SGHTA, CDR2 FQGNSA. This CDR3 spans 14 amino acids. CDR3 amino acids: CASSPRTSGDTQYF. CDR3 nucleotide sequence: TGTGCCAGCAGCCCCCGGACTAGCGGGGATACGCAGTATTTT.

The CDR3 is CASSSWGILADTQYF. The CDR3 nucleotides are TGTGCCAGCAGTTCATGGGGGATCTTGGCAGATACGCAGTATTTT. V and J are TRBV6-5 and TRBJ2-3, with D tentatively TRBD1 or TRBD2 (5 bases each). CDR1 is MNHEY and CDR2 is SVGAGI in the germline V gene. V dropped 4 bases and J dropped 4 bases, with 15 bases sitting between them. The CDR3 runs to 15 residues.

A few counts support this clone. The chain couples TRBV5-1 to TRBJ2-5, with TRBD1 matching over 7 bases. The germline CDR1 and CDR2 sequences are SGHRS and YFSETQ. With 0 bases clipped from V and 4 bases from J, the junction kept 3 bases outside the gene matches. The CDR3 sequence is 14 residues long. This CDR3 is CASSLGQGRETQYF. The CDR3 DNA follows: TGCGCCAGCAGCTTGGGACAGGGTCGAGAGACCCAGTACTTC.

J is TRBJ1-5 and V is TRBV6-6; D perhaps matches TRBD1 (5 bases). The CDR3 is made up of 15 amino acids. CDR1 and CDR2 from the germline V gene are MNHNY and SVGAGI (reference sequence). Trimming stripped 0 bases from V and 0 bases from J, with 6 bases between. The DNA of the CDR3 is TGTGCCAGCAGTTACTCGAGGGGTAGCAATCAGCCCCAGCATTTT. Amino acid sequence: CASSYSRGSNQPQHF.

This clone was seen more than once but under ten times. The J gene is TRBJ1-2, the V gene TRBV4-3, with D hard to call. Trimming stripped 2 bases from V and 10 bases from J, with 14 bases between. The CDR3 has 13 residues. Germline CDR1 and CDR2: LGHNA and YSLEER. The CDR3 reads CASSQRFPGDYTF. The CDR3 region has the DNA TGCGCCAGCAGCCAACGGTTTCCGGGAGACTACACCTTC.

The J gene is TRBJ1-2, the V gene TRBV5-1, with unresolved D. This CDR3 is built from 14 residues. CDR1 is SGHRS and CDR2 is YFSETQ in the germline V gene. V gave up 3 bases and J gave up 2 bases, with 11 bases separating them. The CDR3 coding sequence is TGCGCCAGCAGCTCAATGGACGGAAACTATGGCTACACCTTC. Translating gives CASSSMDGNYGYTF.

This chain links TRBV7-9 with TRBJ2-7; no firm D call. V lost 4 bases, J lost 7 bases, and 8 bases lay in between. This CDR3 comprises 11 residues. Per the germline V gene, CDR1 is SEHNR and CDR2 is FQNEAQ (reference sequence). CDR3 in DNA: TGTGCCAGCAGCTACCAGGAAGAGCAGTACTTC. Translating it yields CASSYQEEQYF.

This clone was observed a single time. V is TRBV5-1 and J is TRBJ2-3; D is ambiguous. The V and J ends lost 2 bases and 4 bases respectively, with 14 bases between them. The germline V gene has CDR1 SGHRS and CDR2 YFSETQ. CDR3 size: 15 residues. The CDR3 coding sequence is TGCGCCAGCAGCTTAGACAACCCGGGCGCAGATACGCAGTATTTT. Protein product: CASSLDNPGADTQYF.

The chain joins TRBV19 to TRBJ2-1; D is possibly TRBD2 (5 bases). V lost 5 bases, J lost 8 bases, and 13 bases lay in between. The germline V gene encodes CDR1 LNHDA and CDR2 SQIVND (reference sequence). CDR3 size: 13 residues. This CDR3 is CASSWASPDEQFF. In DNA form, the CDR3 reads TGTGCCAGTAGTTGGGCTAGCCCCGATGAGCAGTTCTTC.

This clone is a singleton in its sample. This rearrangement joins TRBV4-2 to TRBJ2-2; unclear D gene. V dropped 0 bases and J dropped 0 bases, with 5 bases sitting between them. This CDR3 spans 15 amino acids. CDR1 and CDR2 (germline): LGHNA, YNFKEQ. The CDR3 nucleotides read TGTGCCAGCAGCCAAGAGTCAGCGAACACCGGGGAGCTGTTTTTT. Encoded protein: CASSQESANTGELFF.

The gene calls are TRBV5-1 and TRBJ2-3; TRBD1 matches at 7 bases. Germline CDR1 reads SGHRS; CDR2 reads YFSETQ. The V segment lost 0 bases and the J segment 2 bases; nucleotides outside the gene matches: 3. The CDR3 length is 15 residues. The CDR3 coding sequence is TGCGCCAGCAGCTTGGCCGGACAGGCCACAGATACGCAGTATTTT. Protein product: CASSLAGQATDTQYF.

The chain combines TRBV6-4 with TRBJ1-1, with D hard to call. This CDR3 contains 15 residues. Between the trimmed V and J ends, which lost 0 bases and 0 bases, there was a span of 8 bases. Germline lookup yields CDR1 MRHNA and CDR2 SNTAGT. The CDR3 coding sequence is TGTGCCAGCAGTGACTCGGGTATCATGAACACTGAAGCTTTCTTT. It translates to CASSDSGIMNTEAFF.

V and J are TRBV19 and TRBJ2-7, with a tentative D call TRBD2 (6 bases). Trimming stripped 4 bases from V and 4 bases from J, with 17 bases between. Germline V gene data show CDR1 as LNHDA and CDR2 as SQIVND (reference sequence). The CDR3 length is 15 residues. Written as DNA, the CDR3 is TGTGCCAGTAGTAACCCGGGACGGACTATTTACGAGCAGTACTTC. Its translation: CASSNPGRTIYEQYF.

The chain couples TRBV11-2 to TRBJ2-5, with D perhaps TRBD1 (5 bases). Germline values: CDR1 SGHAT, CDR2 FQNNGV. This CDR3 contains 14 residues. V lost 1 base, J lost 5 bases, and 11 bases lay in between. CDR3 sequence reads: CASSLARVGETQYF. DNA of the CDR3: TGTGCCAGCAGCTTAGCCAGGGTAGGGGAGACCCAGTACTTC.

The chain couples TRBV2 to TRBJ1-2, with 10 bases matching TRBD1. Looked up from germline, CDR1 is SNHLY and CDR2 is FYNNEI. CDR3 length: 13 residues. The V and J ends lost 6 bases and 4 bases, in that order; junction bases with no gene match: 2. The CDR3 protein is CASRTGGSYGYTF. For the CDR3, the DNA is TGTGCCAGCAGGACAGGGGGCAGCTATGGCTACACCTTC. Using reference TRBV2 and TRBJ1-2 for the parts outside the CDR3, the full variable domain is EPEVTQTPSHQVTQMGQEVILRCVPISNHLYFYWYRQILGQKVEFLVSFYNNEISEKSEIFDDQFSVERPDGSNFTLKIRSTKLEDSAMYFCASRTGGSYGYTFGSGTRLTVV.

V is TRBV5-1 and J is TRBJ2-7; D possibly corresponds to TRBD2 (6 bases). Germline CDR1 SGHRS, CDR2 YFSETQ. CDR3 length: 14 amino acids. V lost 1 base and J lost 4, with 12 bases in between. CDR3 nucleotides: TGCGCCAGCAGCTTGACTGGCGGGGCGTACGAGCAGTACTTC. Translating gives CASSLTGGAYEQYF.

This rearrangement joins TRBV6-5 to TRBJ2-2, with D hard to call. V lost 0 bases, J lost 6 bases, and 14 bases lay in between. Germline V gene sequence: CDR1 MNHEY, CDR2 SVGAGI. The CDR3 is 16 amino acids. Here the CDR3 reads CASSYSGVGIPGELFF. DNA of the CDR3: TGTGCCAGCAGTTACTCTGGGGTGGGGATTCCCGGGGAGCTGTTTTTT.

The V and J genes are TRBV7-9 and TRBJ1-1, with D perhaps matching TRBD1 (6 bases). The germline V gene encodes CDR1 SEHNR and CDR2 FQNEAQ (reference sequence). This CDR3 has 14 residues. V was clipped by 6 bases and J by 1 base, with 12 bases between them. In DNA form, the CDR3 reads TGTGCCAGCAGAGGGGGGGGCCGGAACACTGAAGCTTTCTTT. Translated, it gives CASRGGGRNTEAFF.

The genes are TRBV6-5 and TRBJ1-5; D not certain. V lost 5 bases to trimming and J lost 7 bases, with 6 bases between them. Germline CDR1 reads MNHEY; CDR2 reads SVGAGI. The CDR3 is made up of 11 amino acids. CDR3 region: CASSVEQPQHF. CDR3 nucleotide sequence: TGTGCCAGCAGTGTCGAACAGCCCCAGCATTTT.

This clone was counted only a few times. The rearrangement links TRBV5-6 to TRBJ1-5, with 9 bases aligning to TRBD1. The germline gives CDR1 SGHDT, CDR2 YYEEEE. V lost 4 bases, J lost 6 bases, and 8 bases stayed unmatched. The CDR3 contains 15 residues. CDR3 nucleotides: TGTGCCAGCAGCCGCTTAACAGGGGGCTCTCAGCCCCAGCATTTT. Translated: CASSRLTGGSQPQHF.

In DNA, the CDR3 is TGTGCCAGCAAGGAACAGGGCGGTGGGGCCAACGTCCTGACTTTC. As protein: CASKEQGGGANVLTF. The V call is TRBV7-9, the J call TRBJ2-6, with D possibly TRBD1 on 6 matching bases. The CDR3 is 15 amino acids. V dropped 7 bases and J dropped 3 bases, with 13 bases sitting between them. Germline values: CDR1 SEHNR, CDR2 FQNEAQ (reference sequence).

The V gene is TRBV18, the J gene TRBJ2-7; weak D call: TRBD2 (5 bases). CDR3 length: 14 residues. V lost 3 bases and J lost 2, with 11 bases in between. Per germline, CDR1 KGHSH and CDR2 LQKENI. CDR3 in amino acids: CASSPNRGAYEQYF. The CDR3 nucleotides are TGTGCCAGCTCACCCAACCGGGGAGCCTACGAGCAGTACTTC.

The V and J genes are TRBV7-2 and TRBJ2-3; TRBD2 aligns across 9 bases. The J segment lost 4 bases and the V segment lost 9 bases, leaving 5 bases of the junction unmatched. The CDR3 is 13 amino acids. Per germline, CDR1 SGHTA and CDR2 FQGNSA. In DNA form, the CDR3 reads TGTGCCAGGGGTAGCGGGGGACCAGATACGCAGTATTTT. Protein sequence: CARGSGGPDTQYF.

V and J are TRBV19 and TRBJ1-2; D gene ambiguous. Trimming pared 10 bases from V and 4 bases from J, leaving 13 bases between. CDR3 length equals 12 residues. CDR1 and CDR2 (germline): LNHDA, SQIVND (reference sequence). CDR3 region: CATQEGVYGYTF. The DNA for the CDR3 is TGTGCCACCCAGGAGGGAGTCTATGGCTACACCTTC. Combining the CDR3 with reference TRBV19 and TRBJ1-2 gives the whole variable domain DGGITQSPKYLFRKEGQNVTLSCEQNLNHDAMYWYRQDPGQGLRLIYYSQIVNDFQKGDIAEGYSVSREKKESFPLTVTSAQKNPTAFYLCATQEGVYGYTFGSGTRLTVV.

The CDR3 reads CAWSTGTGNYEQYF. The CDR3 DNA is TGTGCCTGGAGCACCGGGACAGGGAACTACGAGCAGTACTTC. The V call is TRBV30, the J call TRBJ2-7; TRBD1 aligns across 9 bases. Trimming removed 3 bases from V and 3 bases from J; junction bases left unmatched: 6. The CDR3 has 14 residues. CDR1 is GTSNPN, CDR2 SVGIG, per germline (reference sequence).

This clone appeared once. The chain has TRBV6-1 and TRBJ2-4; TRBD2 aligns across 9 bases. CDR3 size: 16 residues. Germline V gives CDR1 MNHNS, CDR2 SASEGT. With 0 bases clipped from V and 1 base from J, the junction kept 1 base outside the gene matches. The CDR3 coding sequence is TGTGCCAGCAGTGAAGCGAGCGGGGGGGCCAAAAACATTCAGTACTTC. Its translation is CASSEASGGAKNIQYF.